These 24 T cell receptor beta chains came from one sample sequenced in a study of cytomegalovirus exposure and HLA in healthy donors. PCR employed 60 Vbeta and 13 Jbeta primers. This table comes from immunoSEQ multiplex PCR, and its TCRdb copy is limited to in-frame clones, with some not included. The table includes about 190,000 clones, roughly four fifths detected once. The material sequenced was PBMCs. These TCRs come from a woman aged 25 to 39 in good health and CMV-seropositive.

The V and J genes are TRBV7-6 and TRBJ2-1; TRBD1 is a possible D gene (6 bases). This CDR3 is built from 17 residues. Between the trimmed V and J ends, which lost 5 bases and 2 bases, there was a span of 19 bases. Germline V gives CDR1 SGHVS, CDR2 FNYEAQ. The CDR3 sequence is CASSQIWNRVTYNEQFF. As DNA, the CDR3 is TGTGCCAGCAGCCAGATCTGGAACAGGGTTACCTACAATGAGCAGTTCTTC.

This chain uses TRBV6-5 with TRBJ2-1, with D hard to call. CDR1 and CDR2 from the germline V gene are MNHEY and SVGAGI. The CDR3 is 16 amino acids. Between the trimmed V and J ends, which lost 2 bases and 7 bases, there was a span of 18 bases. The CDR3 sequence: CASSYLSASSQNEQFF. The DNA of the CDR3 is TGTGCCAGCAGTTACCTTTCGGCTAGTAGTCAGAATGAGCAGTTCTTC.

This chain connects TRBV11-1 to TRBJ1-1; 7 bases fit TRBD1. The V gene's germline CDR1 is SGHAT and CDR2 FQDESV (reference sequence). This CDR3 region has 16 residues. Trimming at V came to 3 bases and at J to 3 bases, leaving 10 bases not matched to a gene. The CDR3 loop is CASSFPRDREDTEAFF. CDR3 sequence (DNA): TGTGCCAGCAGCTTCCCTCGCGACAGGGAGGACACTGAAGCTTTCTTT.

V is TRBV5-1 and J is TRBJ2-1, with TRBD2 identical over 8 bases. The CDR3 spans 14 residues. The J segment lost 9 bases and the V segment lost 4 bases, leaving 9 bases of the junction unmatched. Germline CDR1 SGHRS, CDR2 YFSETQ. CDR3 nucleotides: TGCGCCAGCAGCCCCGGGACTAGTCTCGGTGAGCAGTTCTTC. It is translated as CASSPGTSLGEQFF. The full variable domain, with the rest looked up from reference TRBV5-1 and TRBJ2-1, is KAGVTQTPRYLIKTRGQQVTLSCSPISGHRSVSWYQQTPGQGLQFLFEYFSETQRNKGNFPGRFSGRQFSNSRSEMNVSTLELGDSALYLCASSPGTSLGEQFFGPGTRLTVL.

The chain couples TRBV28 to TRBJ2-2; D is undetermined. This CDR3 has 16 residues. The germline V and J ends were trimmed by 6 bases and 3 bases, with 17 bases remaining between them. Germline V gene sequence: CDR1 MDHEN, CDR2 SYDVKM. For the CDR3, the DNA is TGTGCCAGCAGCCATCGCGGAGCAGTGTACACCGGGGAGCTGTTTTTT. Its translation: CASSHRGAVYTGELFF.

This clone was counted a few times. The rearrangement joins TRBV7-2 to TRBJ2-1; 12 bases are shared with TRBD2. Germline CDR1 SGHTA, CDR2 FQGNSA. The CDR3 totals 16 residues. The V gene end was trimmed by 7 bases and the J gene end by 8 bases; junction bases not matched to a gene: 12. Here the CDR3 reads CASIRTSGIVSHEQFF. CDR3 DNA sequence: TGTGCCAGCATCCGGACTAGCGGGATAGTCAGCCATGAGCAGTTCTTC.

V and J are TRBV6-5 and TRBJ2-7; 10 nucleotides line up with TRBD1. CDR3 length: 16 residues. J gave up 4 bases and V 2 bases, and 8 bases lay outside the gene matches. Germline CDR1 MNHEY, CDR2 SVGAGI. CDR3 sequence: CASSYDPRDRGYEQYF. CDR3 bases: TGTGCCAGCAGTTACGATCCGAGGGACAGGGGTTACGAGCAGTACTTC.

CDR3 nucleotide sequence: TGTGCCAGCAGTTTACTGACGACAGGGGACATCAATCAGCCCCAGCATTTT. As protein: CASSLLTTGDINQPQHF. This rearrangement joins TRBV28 to TRBJ1-5; 8 bases align to TRBD1. J was trimmed by 3 bases and V by 2 bases; bases with no gene match: 9. This CDR3 region has 17 residues. The germline V gene has CDR1 MDHEN and CDR2 SYDVKM.

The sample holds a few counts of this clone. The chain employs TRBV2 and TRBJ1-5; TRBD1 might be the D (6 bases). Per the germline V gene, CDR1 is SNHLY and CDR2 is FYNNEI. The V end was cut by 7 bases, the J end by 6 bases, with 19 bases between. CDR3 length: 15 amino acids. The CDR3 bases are TGTGCCAGCACACCCCGTTTCAGGGGAAGTCAGCCCCAGCATTTT. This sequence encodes CASTPRFRGSQPQHF.

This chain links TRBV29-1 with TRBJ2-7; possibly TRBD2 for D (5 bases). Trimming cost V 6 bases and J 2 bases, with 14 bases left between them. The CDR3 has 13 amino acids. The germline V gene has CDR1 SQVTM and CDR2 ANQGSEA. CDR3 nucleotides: TGCAGCGTAGTACTCAGCGGAGCCTACGAGCAGTACTTC. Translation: CSVVLSGAYEQYF.

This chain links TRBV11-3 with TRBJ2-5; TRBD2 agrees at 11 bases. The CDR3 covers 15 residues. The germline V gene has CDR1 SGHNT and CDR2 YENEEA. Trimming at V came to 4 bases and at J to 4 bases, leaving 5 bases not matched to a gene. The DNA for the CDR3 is TGTGCCAGCAGCTCCTCTACTAGCGGGAGAGAGACCCAGTACTTC. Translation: CASSSSTSGRETQYF.

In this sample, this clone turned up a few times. This chain's CDR3 is CASSVVWQGLPYSNQPQHF. In nucleotides, the CDR3 is TGTGCCAGCAGCGTAGTGTGGCAGGGGCTCCCCTATAGCAATCAGCCCCAGCATTTT. This chain links TRBV11-2 with TRBJ1-5; a possible D gene is TRBD1 (6 bases). Germline V gene sequence: CDR1 SGHAT, CDR2 FQNNGV. This CDR3 spans 19 amino acids. The V end was cut by 5 bases, the J end by 0 bases, with 23 bases between.

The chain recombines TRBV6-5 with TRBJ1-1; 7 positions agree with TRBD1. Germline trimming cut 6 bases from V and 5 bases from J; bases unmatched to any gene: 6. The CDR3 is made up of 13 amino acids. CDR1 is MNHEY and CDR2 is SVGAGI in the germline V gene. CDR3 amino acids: CASREGALTEAFF. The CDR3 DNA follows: TGTGCCAGCAGGGAGGGGGCGCTAACTGAAGCTTTCTTT.

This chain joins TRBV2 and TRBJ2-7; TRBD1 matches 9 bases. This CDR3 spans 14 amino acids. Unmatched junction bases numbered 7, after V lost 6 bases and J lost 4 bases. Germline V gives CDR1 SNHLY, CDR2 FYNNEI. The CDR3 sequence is CASSGTGLSYEQYF. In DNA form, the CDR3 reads TGTGCCAGCAGCGGGACAGGGTTGTCATACGAGCAGTACTTC.

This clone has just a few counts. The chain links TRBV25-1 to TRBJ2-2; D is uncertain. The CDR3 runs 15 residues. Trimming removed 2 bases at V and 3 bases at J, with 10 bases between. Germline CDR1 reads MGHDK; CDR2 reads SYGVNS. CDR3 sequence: CASSEGWLDTGELFF. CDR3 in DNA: TGTGCCAGCAGTGAAGGTTGGCTGGACACCGGGGAGCTGTTTTTT.

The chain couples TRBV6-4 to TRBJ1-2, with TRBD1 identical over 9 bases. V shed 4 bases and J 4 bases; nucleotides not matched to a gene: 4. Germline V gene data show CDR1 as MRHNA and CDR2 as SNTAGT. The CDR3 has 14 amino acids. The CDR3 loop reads CASSGGQGSYGYTF. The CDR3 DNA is TGTGCCAGCAGTGGGGGACAGGGTAGCTATGGCTACACCTTC.

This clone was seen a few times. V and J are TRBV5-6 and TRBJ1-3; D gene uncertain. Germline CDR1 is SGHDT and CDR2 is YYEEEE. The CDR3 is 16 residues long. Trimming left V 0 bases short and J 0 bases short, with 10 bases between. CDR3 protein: CASSLDNMISGNTIYF. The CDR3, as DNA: TGTGCCAGCAGCTTGGACAACATGATCTCTGGAAACACCATATATTTT.

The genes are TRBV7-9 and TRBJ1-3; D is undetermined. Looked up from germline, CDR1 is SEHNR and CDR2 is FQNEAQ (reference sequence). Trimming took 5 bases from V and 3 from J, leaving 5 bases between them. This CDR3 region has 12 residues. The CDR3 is CASSPSGNTIYF. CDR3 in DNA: TGTGCCAGCAGCCCTAGTGGAAACACCATATATTTT.

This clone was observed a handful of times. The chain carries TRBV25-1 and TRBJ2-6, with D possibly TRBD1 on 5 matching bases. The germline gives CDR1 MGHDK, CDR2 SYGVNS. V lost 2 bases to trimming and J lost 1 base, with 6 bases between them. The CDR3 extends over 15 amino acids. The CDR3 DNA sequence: TGTGCCAGCAGTGAACCAGGGTCTGGGGCCAACGTCCTGACTTTC. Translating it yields CASSEPGSGANVLTF.

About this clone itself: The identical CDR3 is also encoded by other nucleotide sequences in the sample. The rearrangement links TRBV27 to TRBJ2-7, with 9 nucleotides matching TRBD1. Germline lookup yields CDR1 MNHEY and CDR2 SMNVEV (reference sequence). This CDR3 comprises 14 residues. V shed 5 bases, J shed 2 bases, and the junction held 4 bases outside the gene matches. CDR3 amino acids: CASSPGQGTYEQYF. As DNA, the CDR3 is TGTGCCAGCAGTCCGGGACAGGGTACCTACGAGCAGTACTTC.

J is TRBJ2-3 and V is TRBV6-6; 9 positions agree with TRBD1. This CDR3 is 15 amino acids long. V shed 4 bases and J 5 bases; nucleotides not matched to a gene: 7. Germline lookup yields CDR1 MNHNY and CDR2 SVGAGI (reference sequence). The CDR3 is CASSSGQGTLDTQYF. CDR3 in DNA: TGTGCCAGCAGTTCCGGACAGGGGACTTTAGATACGCAGTATTTT.

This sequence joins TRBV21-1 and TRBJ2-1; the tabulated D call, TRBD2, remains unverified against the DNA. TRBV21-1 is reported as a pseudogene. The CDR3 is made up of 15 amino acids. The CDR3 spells CASSKWRLAYNEQFF. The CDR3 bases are TGTGCCAGCAGCAAATGGCGTCTAGCCTACAATGAGCAGTTCTTC.

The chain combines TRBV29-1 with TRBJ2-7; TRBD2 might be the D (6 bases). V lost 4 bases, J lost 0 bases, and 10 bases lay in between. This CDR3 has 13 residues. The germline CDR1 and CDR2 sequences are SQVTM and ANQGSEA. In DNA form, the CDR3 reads TGCAGCGTTGGGGGACTCTTCTCCTACGAGCAGTACTTC. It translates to CSVGGLFSYEQYF.

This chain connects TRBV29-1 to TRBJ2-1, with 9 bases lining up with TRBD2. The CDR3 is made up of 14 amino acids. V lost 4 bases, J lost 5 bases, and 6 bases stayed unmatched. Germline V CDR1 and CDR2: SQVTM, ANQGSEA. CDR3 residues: CSVGWLAGNNEQFF. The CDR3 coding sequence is TGCAGCGTTGGTTGGCTAGCGGGGAACAATGAGCAGTTCTTC.